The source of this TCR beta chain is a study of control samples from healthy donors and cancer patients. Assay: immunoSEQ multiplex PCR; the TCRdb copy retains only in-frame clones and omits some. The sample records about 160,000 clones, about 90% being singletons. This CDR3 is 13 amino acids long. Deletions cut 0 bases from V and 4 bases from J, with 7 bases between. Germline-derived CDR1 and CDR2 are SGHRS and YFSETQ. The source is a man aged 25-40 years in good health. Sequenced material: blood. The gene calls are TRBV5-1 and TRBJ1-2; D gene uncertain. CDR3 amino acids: CASSLERFYGYTF. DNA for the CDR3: TGCGCCAGCAGCTTGGAAAGGTTCTATGGCTACACCTTC.